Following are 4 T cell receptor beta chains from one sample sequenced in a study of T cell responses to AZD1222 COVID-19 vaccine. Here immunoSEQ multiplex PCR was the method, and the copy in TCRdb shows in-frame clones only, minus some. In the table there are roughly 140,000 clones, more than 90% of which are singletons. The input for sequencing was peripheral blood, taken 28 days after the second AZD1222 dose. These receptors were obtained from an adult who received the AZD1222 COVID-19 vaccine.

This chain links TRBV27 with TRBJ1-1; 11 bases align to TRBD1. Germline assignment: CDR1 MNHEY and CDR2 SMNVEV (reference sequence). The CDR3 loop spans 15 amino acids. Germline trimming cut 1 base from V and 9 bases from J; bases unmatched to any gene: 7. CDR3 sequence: CASSLFGTGGTKAFF. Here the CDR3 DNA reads TGTGCCAGCAGTTTATTTGGGACAGGGGGGACCAAAGCTTTCTTT.

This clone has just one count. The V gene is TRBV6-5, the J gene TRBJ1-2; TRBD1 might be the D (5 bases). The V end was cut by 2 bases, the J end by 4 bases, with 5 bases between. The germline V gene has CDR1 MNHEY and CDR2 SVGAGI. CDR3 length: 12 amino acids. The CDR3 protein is CASSYDSYGYTF. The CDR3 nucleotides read TGTGCCAGCAGTTACGACAGCTATGGCTACACCTTC.

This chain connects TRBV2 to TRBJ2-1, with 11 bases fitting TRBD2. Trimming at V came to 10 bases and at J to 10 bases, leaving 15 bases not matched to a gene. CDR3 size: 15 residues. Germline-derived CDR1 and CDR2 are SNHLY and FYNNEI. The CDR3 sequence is CANIPGLAATGEQFF. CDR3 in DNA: TGTGCCAACATACCGGGACTAGCGGCGACTGGGGAGCAGTTCTTC. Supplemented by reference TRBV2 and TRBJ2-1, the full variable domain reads EPEVTQTPSHQVTQMGQEVILRCVPISNHLYFYWYRQILGQKVEFLVSFYNNEISEKSEIFDDQFSVERPDGSNFTLKIRSTKLEDSAMYFCANIPGLAATGEQFFGPGTRLTVL.

The CDR3 loop reads CASSQSTGLNYGYTF. DNA of the CDR3: TGTGCCAGCAGCCAATCGACAGGGTTGAACTATGGCTACACCTTC. The V and J genes are TRBV11-2 and TRBJ1-2; TRBD1 aligns across 7 bases. Germline V gives CDR1 SGHAT, CDR2 FQNNGV. V was pared by 5 bases and J by 2 bases, with 8 bases of the junction left unmatched. This CDR3 spans 15 amino acids.